What follows is one TCR beta chain and its context. The antigen is not known. The data were taken from a study of cytomegalovirus exposure and HLA in healthy donors. The PCR ran on 60 Vbeta and 13 Jbeta primers. Repertoires were generated with immunoSEQ multiplex PCR, while TCRdb's copy carries only in-frame clones and drops some. The sample contains about 260,000 clones, 80% to 90% of which appear only once. Trimming took off 2 bases at V and 3 bases at J, with 11 bases between the two ends. Germline assignment: CDR1 SGHRS and CDR2 YFSETQ. There are 15 residues in the CDR3. Findings and limits, study-wide: Three of the chains that were CMV-associated were confirmed in vitro to be specific for CMV antigens.

The sequencing sample was made of PBMCs. This clonotype was obtained from a middle-aged woman in good health and CMV-seropositive. This chain links TRBV5-1 with TRBJ1-4; D is possibly TRBD1 (5 bases). The CDR3 DNA follows: TGCGCCAGCAGCTTAGGGGTTGTGGCTAATGAAAAACTGTTTTTT. As protein: CASSLGVVANEKLFF.